The rows below give T cell receptor beta chains drawn from one sample of a study of blood T cell repertoires in COVID-19. Some clones are missing from TCRdb's copy, which holds only in-frame ones; the method was immunoSEQ multiplex PCR. In the table there are 300,000 to 350,000 clones, roughly 90% of which are singletons. Sequenced material: peripheral blood. Source of these receptors: a young woman with COVID-19, enrolled during active disease. The CDR3 runs from the conserved cysteine through the conserved F or W. D genes are given only for firm matches. The size entry is marked missing in some rows and otherwise reads once, few, many or a size class.

TRBV7-9	NA	NA	TRBJ2-5	TGTGCCAGCAGCTTTCAGGTGGAGACCCAGTACTTC	CASSFQVETQYF
TRBV5-1	NA	NA	TRBJ1-1	TGCGCCACCCGAGACAGAATGAACACTGAAGCTTTCTTT	CATRDRMNTEAFF
TRBV10-3	TRBD1	NA	TRBJ1-1	TGTGCCATCAGTGGGACAGGGGGCATCACTGAAGCTTTCTTT	CAISGTGGITEAFF
TRBV30	NA	NA	TRBJ1-1	TGTGCCTGGGATACCGGGAACACTGAAGCTTTCTTT	CAWDTGNTEAFF
TRBV12-5	NA	NA	TRBJ1-1	TGTGCTAGTGGTGGTGAGATGACTGAAGCTTTCTTT	CASGGEMTEAFF
TRBV30	TRBD2	once	TRBJ2-7	TGTGCCTGGAGCATTGGACTAGCGGGATACTACGAGCAGTACTTC	CAWSIGLAGYYEQYF
TRBV5-1	NA	NA	TRBJ1-2	TGCGCCAGCAGCTTGGGTGCAGAAAACTATGGCTACACCTTC	CASSLGAENYGYTF
TRBV6-5	TRBD2	once	TRBJ2-5	TGTGCCAGCAGCTCCCCCCTAGCGGGACAAGAGACCCAGTACTTC	CASSSPLAGQETQYF
TRBV6-2/TRBV6-3	NA	few	TRBJ1-3	TGTGCCAGCAGTTACTCCCACGGGACTGGAAACACCATATATTTT	CASSYSHGTGNTIYF
TRBV25-1	TRBD2	NA	TRBJ2-3	TGTGCCAGCAGTGAATATCAGGGAGGGTTCACAGATACGCAGTATTTT	CASSEYQGGFTDTQYF
TRBV5-1	NA	NA	TRBJ1-1	TGCGCCAGCAGCTTGCAATACGGTGAAGCTTTCTTT	CASSLQYGEAFF
TRBV7-9	NA	NA	TRBJ1-2	TGTGCCAGCAGCCCTCCTGGCAGATCCCTCTATGGCTACACCTTC	CASSPPGRSLYGYTF
TRBV29-1	TRBD1	NA	TRBJ1-4	TGCAGCGTTGAAGACCCTGACAGGGATGAAAAACTGTTTTTT	CSVEDPDRDEKLFF
TRBV27	TRBD1	NA	TRBJ1-2	TGTGCCAGCAGACCAGACAGGGTAGGAGGCTACACCTTC	CASRPDRVGGYTF
TRBV7-6	NA	NA	TRBJ2-7	TGTGCCAGCAGCAACCTTTACAGGGAACTAGACTACGAGCAGTACTTC	CASSNLYRELDYEQYF
TRBV18	NA	NA	TRBJ1-5	TGTGCCAGCTCACCACCGGGCAGAAGACCTAATCAGCCCCAGCATTTT	CASSPPGRRPNQPQHF
TRBV5-4	TRBD1	NA	TRBJ2-3	TGTGCCAGCAGCACAGGGACAGCCGCGCTCACAGATACGCAGTATTTT	CASSTGTAALTDTQYF
TRBV9	TRBD1	NA	TRBJ1-1	TGTGCCAGCAGCGTAGGTGGGACAGGGGTCACTGAAGCTTTCTTT	CASSVGGTGVTEAFF
TRBV20-1	NA	NA	TRBJ2-7	TGCAGTGCTAGGGAGGAGTACGAGCAGTACTTC	CSAREEYEQYF
TRBV7-8	TRBD1	NA	TRBJ1-5	TGTGCCAGCAGCCTGACAGGGATTTATCAGCCCCAGCATTTT	CASSLTGIYQPQHF
TRBV5-1	NA	NA	TRBJ1-5	TGCGCCAGCGAACGGTACAATCAGCCCCAGCATTTT	CASERYNQPQHF
TRBV18	TRBD1	once	TRBJ1-5	TGTGCCAGCTCAGGGACAGGGGACCAGCCCCAGCATTTT	CASSGTGDQPQHF
TRBV28	NA	NA	TRBJ2-3	TGTGCCAGCAGTTTAAACCGGCAAGCGCGAAGCACAGATACGCAGTATTTT	CASSLNRQARSTDTQYF
TRBV28	TRBD1	NA	TRBJ1-2	TGTGCCAGCAGTGAACAGGGGAGGAAGTCCTATGGCTACACCTTC	CASSEQGRKSYGYTF
TRBV5-4	TRBD1	NA	TRBJ2-2	TGTGCCAGCAGCACGACAGGGGGGCTTCTGGAGCTGTTTTTT	CASSTTGGLLELFF
TRBV7-9	TRBD1	NA	TRBJ2-5	TGTGCCAGCAGCTCAGGAGTAAGACAGGGGTTGGTGGAGACCCAGTACTTC	CASSSGVRQGLVETQYF
TRBV24-1	NA	NA	TRBJ1-5	TGTGCCACCAGTGATTTGTCGGGCAATCAGCCCCAGCATTTT	CATSDLSGNQPQHF
TRBV9	TRBD1	NA	TRBJ2-7	TGTGCCAGCAGCCTGGGGACAGATAGCTCCTACGAGCAGTACTTC	CASSLGTDSSYEQYF
TRBV5-1	TRBD2	NA	TRBJ2-2	TGCGCCAGCAGCTCCCGACTAGCGGGGTACAACACCGGGGAGCTGTTTTTT	CASSSRLAGYNTGELFF
TRBV29-1	TRBD1	NA	TRBJ2-1	TGCAGCGTTGTGGCACAGGGGAAATACAATGAGCAGTTCTTC	CSVVAQGKYNEQFF
TRBV7-9	TRBD1	NA	TRBJ1-1	TGTGCCAGCAGGTTACAGGGGAGGGGCACTGAAGCTTTCTTT	CASRLQGRGTEAFF
TRBV2	NA	NA	TRBJ1-2	TGTGCCACCGGCCCGGGGGGTATCGCCTATGGCTACACCTTC	CATGPGGIAYGYTF
TRBV6-5	NA	NA	TRBJ2-6	TGTGCCAGCAGTCCAGGGTCCGGGGCCAACGTCCTGACTTTC	CASSPGSGANVLTF
TRBV6-2/TRBV6-3	TRBD1	NA	TRBJ2-7	TGTGCCAGCAGTTTCAGTCTACAGGGGGCCTACGAGCAGTACTTC	CASSFSLQGAYEQYF
TRBV27	NA	NA	TRBJ1-3	TGTGCCAGCAGAATGACTCGACCTGGAAACACCATATATTTT	CASRMTRPGNTIYF
TRBV30	NA	NA	TRBJ2-6	TGTGCCTGGAGTGTGGGACACCTCTCTGGGGCCAACGTCCTGACTTTC	CAWSVGHLSGANVLTF
TRBV7-9	TRBD1	NA	TRBJ1-5	TGTGCCAGCAGCGAGACAGGGGCCAATCAGCCCCAGCATTTT	CASSETGANQPQHF
TRBV9	NA	NA	TRBJ2-7	TGTGCCAGCAGCGTAGGCAGGGCCTCCTACGAGCAGTACTTC	CASSVGRASYEQYF
TRBV7-6	TRBD1	NA	TRBJ1-6	TGTGCCAGCAGCTTAGAAGGACAGGAAACAGGGTGGGCACCCCTCCACTTT	CASSLEGQETGWAPLHF
TRBV7-2	TRBD2	NA	TRBJ2-1	TGTGCCAGCAGCTTAGGTACGTCTAGCGGTTACAATGAGCAGTTCTTC	CASSLGTSSGYNEQFF
TRBV27	NA	NA	TRBJ1-4	TGTGCCAGCACTCTAGACCCCGCAACTAATGAAAAACTGTTTTTT	CASTLDPATNEKLFF
TRBV5-6	TRBD1	NA	TRBJ1-2	TGTGCCAGCAGAAGACAGGGGGCTAATTTTGACTATGGCTACACCTTC	CASRRQGANFDYGYTF
TRBV6-6	TRBD2	NA	TRBJ2-1	TGTGCCAGCAGTTACGGGACTAGCGACAATGAGCAGTTCTTC	CASSYGTSDNEQFF
TRBV27	NA	NA	TRBJ1-1	TGTGCCAGCAGTTTATTCCCAGGGATGAACACTGAAGCTTTCTTT	CASSLFPGMNTEAFF
TRBV19	NA	once	TRBJ1-1	TGTGCCAGTAGATTACAGGGGAACACTGAAGCTTTCTTT	CASRLQGNTEAFF
TRBV5-6	NA	NA	TRBJ1-1	TGTGCCAGCAGCTTGGCCGGGGGGGCAGGTGCTGAAGCTTTCTTT	CASSLAGGAGAEAFF
TRBV14	TRBD1	NA	TRBJ2-7	TGTGCCAGCAGCCATGACAGGGGAACTTCCTACGAGCAGTACTTC	CASSHDRGTSYEQYF
TRBV9	TRBD2	NA	TRBJ2-1	TGTGCCAGCAGCGTAGTTGGCGGGGGATCCAATGAGCAGTTCTTC	CASSVVGGGSNEQFF
TRBV30	TRBD2	NA	TRBJ2-1	TGTGCCTATTCACTAGCGGGTTATCCCAATGAGCAGTTCTTC	CAYSLAGYPNEQFF
TRBV6-1	NA	few	TRBJ2-1	TGTGCCAGCAGTGAAGCGGCCCCTAATGCGGGATATGAGCAGTTCTTC	CASSEAAPNAGYEQFF
TRBV11-2	NA	NA	TRBJ1-4	TGTGCCAGCAGCGCCCCCGGGATCTTTAATGAAAAACTGTTTTTT	CASSAPGIFNEKLFF
TRBV5-1	NA	NA	TRBJ1-6	TGCGCCAGCAGCTTGGACTGGGGGCGTAAGGATTCACCCCTCCACTTT	CASSLDWGRKDSPLHF
TRBV25-1	NA	NA	TRBJ2-1	TGTGCCAGCAGTGTAAGGGGGACATTCAACTACAATGAGCAGTTCTTC	CASSVRGTFNYNEQFF